This TCR beta chain comes out of a study of CD8+CD57+ T cells in acquired aplastic anemia. Study-wide background: An average of approximately 3.2 ug of DNA was obtained from sorted CD4+ and CD8+ cells. CD4+ reads averaged around 9.9 million in healthy donors. Study results and caveats: Roughly 31 CD8+ CDR3 sequences were shared between patients and controls. Patients showed no significant difference from controls in CD8+ Simpson's diversity.

Turning to this clonotype: Its specificity is unknown.

Germline V gene lookup returns CDR1 DFQATT and CDR2 SNEGSKA (reference sequence). Trimming removed 4 bases from V and 1 base from J, with 17 bases in between. There are 15 residues in the CDR3. Using genomic DNA as the template, TCR beta VDJ and CDR3 profiling was carried out. TCRdb reanalysed the reads using MiXCR and keeps one entry per CDR3 protein. Of about 400,000 distinct CDR3 sequences listed, about two thirds are singletons. The TCR was taken from a human donor in good health, serving as a control. The sequenced material came from sorted CD4+, CD8+, or CD8+CD57+ T cells (not recorded which) from PBMCs. The chain carries TRBV20-1 and TRBJ2-7, with D perhaps given as TRBD1 or TRBD2 (6 bases each). CDR3 DNA sequence: TGCAGTGCTACCTCCGGAGGGGGTGTATCCTACGAGCAGTACTTC. Its translation: CSATSGGGVSYEQYF.